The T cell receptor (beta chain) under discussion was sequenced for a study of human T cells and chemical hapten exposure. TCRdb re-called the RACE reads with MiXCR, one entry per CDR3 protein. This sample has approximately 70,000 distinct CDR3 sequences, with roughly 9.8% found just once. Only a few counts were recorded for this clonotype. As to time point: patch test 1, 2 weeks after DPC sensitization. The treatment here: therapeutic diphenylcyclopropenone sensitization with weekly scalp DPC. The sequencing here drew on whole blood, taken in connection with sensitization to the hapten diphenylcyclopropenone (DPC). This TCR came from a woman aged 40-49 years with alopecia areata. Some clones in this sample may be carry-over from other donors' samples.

For the CDR3, the DNA is TGCAGTGCTAGGTGGTTGGACCCCCAGCATTTT. It yields the protein CSARWLDPQHF. The chain is built from TRBV20-1 and TRBJ1-5; D not certain. V was clipped by 3 bases and J by 10 bases, with 10 bases between them. The V gene's germline CDR1 is DFQATT and CDR2 SNEGSKA (reference sequence). The CDR3 covers 11 residues.